These T cell receptor beta chains were read from a single sample in a study of PD-1 blockade in classical Hodgkin lymphoma. The method was immunoSEQ multiplex PCR; TCRdb's version includes in-frame clones alone and lacks a portion of them. The sample consists of approximately 93,000 clones, about 77% of them appearing once. Sequencing used peripheral blood mononuclear cells (PBMCs), obtained before the fourth cycle of nivolumab. All receptors derive from a human donor with classical Hodgkin lymphoma. Each CDR3 is given with its conserved first and last residue. D genes are given only for firm matches. Only some rows state a clone size, as once, few, many or a class for expanded clones.

cdr3_nt: TGCGCCAGCAGCCTCGGGACAGGGGTTATGAACACTGAAGCTTTCTTT
cdr3_aa: CASSLGTGVMNTEAFF
clone_size: .
d_call: TRBD1
v_call: TRBV5-1
j_call: TRBJ1-1

cdr3_nt: TGTGCCAGCAGTGTTGGACAGGGCGCTGGTCAGCCCCAGCATTTT
cdr3_aa: CASSVGQGAGQPQHF
clone_size: .
d_call: TRBD1
v_call: TRBV6-1
j_call: TRBJ1-5

cdr3_nt: TGTGCCAGCAGCCAAGTGGGCGGGACAGGCACCTACGAGCAGTACTTC
cdr3_aa: CASSQVGGTGTYEQYF
clone_size: .
d_call: TRBD1
v_call: TRBV4-2
j_call: TRBJ2-7

cdr3_nt: TGTGCCAGCAGCCCCCAGGGGAACGTCCTGACTTTC
cdr3_aa: CASSPQGNVLTF
clone_size: .
d_call: .
v_call: TRBV7-3
j_call: TRBJ2-6

cdr3_nt: TGCGCCAGCAGCTTGGGACAGGGGCCCTACGAGCAGTACTTC
cdr3_aa: CASSLGQGPYEQYF
clone_size: .
d_call: TRBD1
v_call: TRBV5-1
j_call: TRBJ2-7

cdr3_nt: TGCAGCGCCAGAGGGACTAGCGGGAGCGGGATAAGTACAGATACGCAGTATTTT
cdr3_aa: CSARGTSGSGISTDTQYF
clone_size: .
d_call: TRBD2
v_call: TRBV29-1
j_call: TRBJ2-3

cdr3_nt: TGTGCCAGCAGCAAAAGCGCTAGCGGACAAGAGACCCAGTACTTC
cdr3_aa: CASSKSASGQETQYF
clone_size: .
d_call: TRBD2
v_call: TRBV7-3
j_call: TRBJ2-5

cdr3_nt: TGTGCCAGCAGTGTGACTAGATACACAGATACGCAGTATTTT
cdr3_aa: CASSVTRYTDTQYF
clone_size: .
d_call: .
v_call: TRBV2
j_call: TRBJ2-3

cdr3_nt: TGTGCCAGTAACCCTACCCAGGGACTGGGTAATGAAAAACTGTTTTTT
cdr3_aa: CASNPTQGLGNEKLFF
clone_size: .
d_call: .
v_call: TRBV6-6
j_call: TRBJ1-4

cdr3_nt: TGCGCCAGCAGCTTGGGACAGGGGCCTCACTATGGCTACACCTTC
cdr3_aa: CASSLGQGPHYGYTF
clone_size: .
d_call: TRBD1
v_call: TRBV5-1
j_call: TRBJ1-2

cdr3_nt: TGTGCCAGTAGTATCAGGTCGGCCAAAAACATTCAGTACTTC
cdr3_aa: CASSIRSAKNIQYF
clone_size: once
d_call: .
v_call: TRBV19
j_call: TRBJ2-4

cdr3_nt: TGCGCCAGCAGTTCAAACTTTACGCAACAAAGTCGGGCCAACGTCCTGACTTTC
cdr3_aa: CASSSNFTQQSRANVLTF
clone_size: .
d_call: .
v_call: TRBV23-1
j_call: TRBJ2-6

cdr3_nt: TGTGCCAGCAGTTACGGACTAGCAACTCAAGAGACCCAGTACTTC
cdr3_aa: CASSYGLATQETQYF
clone_size: .
d_call: TRBD2
v_call: TRBV6-5
j_call: TRBJ2-5

cdr3_nt: TGTGCCAGCAGCTTAGATGGGGTGTCTGGAAACACCATATATTTT
cdr3_aa: CASSLDGVSGNTIYF
clone_size: .
d_call: .
v_call: TRBV7-9
j_call: TRBJ1-3

cdr3_nt: TGTGCCAGTAGTATCCTGGGGGGCCAAGAGACCCAGTACTTC
cdr3_aa: CASSILGGQETQYF
clone_size: .
d_call: .
v_call: TRBV19
j_call: TRBJ2-5

cdr3_nt: TGTGCCAGCAACCTCAGGGAGACTGAAGCTTTCTTT
cdr3_aa: CASNLRETEAFF
clone_size: .
d_call: .
v_call: TRBV7-9
j_call: TRBJ1-1

cdr3_nt: TGTGCCAGCAGTCCCCCCCGGGGGGCTCCACACACAGATACGCAGTATTTT
cdr3_aa: CASSPPRGAPHTDTQYF
clone_size: .
d_call: .
v_call: TRBV27
j_call: TRBJ2-3

cdr3_nt: TGTGCCAGCAGTTACTCCCGGCGGCAGGAAAAACTGTTTTTT
cdr3_aa: CASSYSRRQEKLFF
clone_size: .
d_call: .
v_call: TRBV6-5
j_call: TRBJ1-4

cdr3_nt: TGCGCCAGCAGCTTGGAAGGTGGCGCAGATACGCAGTATTTT
cdr3_aa: CASSLEGGADTQYF
clone_size: .
d_call: .
v_call: TRBV5-1
j_call: TRBJ2-3

cdr3_nt: TGTGCCAGCAGTTTTTTTCGATCGGCTGGGATACACGAGCAGTACTTC
cdr3_aa: CASSFFRSAGIHEQYF
clone_size: .
d_call: .
v_call: TRBV28
j_call: TRBJ2-7

cdr3_nt: TGTGCCAGCAGCCAAAACACAGGGGCGCGAAGCTACACCTTC
cdr3_aa: CASSQNTGARSYTF
clone_size: .
d_call: TRBD1
v_call: TRBV7-6
j_call: TRBJ1-2

cdr3_nt: TGTGCCAGCAGTTTTAGGGACTATGGCTACACCTTC
cdr3_aa: CASSFRDYGYTF
clone_size: once
d_call: .
v_call: TRBV28
j_call: TRBJ1-2

cdr3_nt: TGTGCCAGCAGCCGACGACTAGCGCCGAACACCGGGGAGCTGTTTTTT
cdr3_aa: CASSRRLAPNTGELFF
clone_size: .
d_call: TRBD2
v_call: TRBV27
j_call: TRBJ2-2

cdr3_nt: TGTGCCAGCAGAAGAGCGGACGGGAACACCGGGGAGCTGTTTTTT
cdr3_aa: CASRRADGNTGELFF
clone_size: once
d_call: .
v_call: TRBV6-5
j_call: TRBJ2-2

cdr3_nt: TGTGCCAGCAGCTTACGGAACACCATATATTTT
cdr3_aa: CASSLRNTIYF
clone_size: .
d_call: .
v_call: TRBV7-9
j_call: TRBJ1-3

cdr3_nt: TGTGCCAGTAGTATAGCTGGGAGCTCCTATAATTCACCCCTCCACTTT
cdr3_aa: CASSIAGSSYNSPLHF
clone_size: many
d_call: .
v_call: TRBV19
j_call: TRBJ1-6

cdr3_nt: TGTGCCAGCAGCTTTTACAGGGGATTACTAATTTTT
cdr3_aa: CASSFYRGLLIF
clone_size: few
d_call: TRBD1
v_call: TRBV7-9
j_call: TRBJ1-5

cdr3_nt: TGTGCCAGTAGATACTTGTCGAATTCACCCCTCCACTTT
cdr3_aa: CASRYLSNSPLHF
clone_size: .
d_call: .
v_call: TRBV19
j_call: TRBJ1-6

cdr3_nt: TGTGCCAGCAGCGTAGCGGGACAGGCCACACCCCTCCACTTT
cdr3_aa: CASSVAGQATPLHF
clone_size: .
d_call: TRBD1
v_call: TRBV9
j_call: TRBJ1-6

cdr3_nt: TGTGCCAGCAGTTGGACAGGGTCTGGGGCCAACGTCCTGACTTTC
cdr3_aa: CASSWTGSGANVLTF
clone_size: few
d_call: TRBD1
v_call: TRBV27
j_call: TRBJ2-6

cdr3_nt: TGTGCCAGCAGCTTGAGGTCTGAGCAGTTCTTC
cdr3_aa: CASSLRSEQFF
clone_size: .
d_call: .
v_call: TRBV5-8
j_call: TRBJ2-1

cdr3_nt: TGTGCCAGCTCACCAATACGGGAAACTAACACTGAAGCTTTCTTT
cdr3_aa: CASSPIRETNTEAFF
clone_size: .
d_call: .
v_call: TRBV18
j_call: TRBJ1-1

cdr3_nt: TGTGCCAGCAGCGTCAGCTATAGCAATCAGCCCCAGCATTTT
cdr3_aa: CASSVSYSNQPQHF
clone_size: .
d_call: .
v_call: TRBV5-8
j_call: TRBJ1-5

cdr3_nt: TGTGCCAGCAGCCTCAAAGAGACCCAGTACTTC
cdr3_aa: CASSLKETQYF
clone_size: .
d_call: .
v_call: TRBV6-1
j_call: TRBJ2-5

cdr3_nt: TGTGCCAGCAGCCAGATGGGCATTGCCCCTCACGAGCAGTACTTC
cdr3_aa: CASSQMGIAPHEQYF
clone_size: .
d_call: .
v_call: TRBV5-5
j_call: TRBJ2-7

cdr3_nt: TGTGCCAGCAGTTACGACTGGGCTCAGCCCCAGCATTTT
cdr3_aa: CASSYDWAQPQHF
clone_size: .
d_call: .
v_call: TRBV6-6
j_call: TRBJ1-5

cdr3_nt: TGTGCCAGCAGTGAAATTTCCTATGGCTACACCTTC
cdr3_aa: CASSEISYGYTF
clone_size: .
d_call: .
v_call: TRBV6-5
j_call: TRBJ1-2

cdr3_nt: TGTGCCAGCAGTCGTGGACCCTCAAGCAACACAGATACGCAGTATTTT
cdr3_aa: CASSRGPSSNTDTQYF
clone_size: .
d_call: .
v_call: TRBV2
j_call: TRBJ2-3

cdr3_nt: TGTGCCAGCAGCCAGACTAGCGGGTACGAGCAGTACTTC
cdr3_aa: CASSQTSGYEQYF
clone_size: once
d_call: TRBD2
v_call: TRBV16
j_call: TRBJ2-7

cdr3_nt: TGCGCCAGCAGCCAGCAATCCCAGGCGAGTTGGTCGGAAAAACTGTTTTTT
cdr3_aa: CASSQQSQASWSEKLFF
clone_size: once
d_call: .
v_call: TRBV4-3
j_call: TRBJ1-4

cdr3_nt: TGTGCCAGCAGCCGGCCCGGGAGCATGAACACTGAAGCTTTCTTT
cdr3_aa: CASSRPGSMNTEAFF
clone_size: .
d_call: .
v_call: TRBV28
j_call: TRBJ1-1

cdr3_nt: TGTGCCAGCAGCAAACGAAGTACAGGGCATGGCTACACCTTC
cdr3_aa: CASSKRSTGHGYTF
clone_size: .
d_call: .
v_call: TRBV7-2
j_call: TRBJ1-2